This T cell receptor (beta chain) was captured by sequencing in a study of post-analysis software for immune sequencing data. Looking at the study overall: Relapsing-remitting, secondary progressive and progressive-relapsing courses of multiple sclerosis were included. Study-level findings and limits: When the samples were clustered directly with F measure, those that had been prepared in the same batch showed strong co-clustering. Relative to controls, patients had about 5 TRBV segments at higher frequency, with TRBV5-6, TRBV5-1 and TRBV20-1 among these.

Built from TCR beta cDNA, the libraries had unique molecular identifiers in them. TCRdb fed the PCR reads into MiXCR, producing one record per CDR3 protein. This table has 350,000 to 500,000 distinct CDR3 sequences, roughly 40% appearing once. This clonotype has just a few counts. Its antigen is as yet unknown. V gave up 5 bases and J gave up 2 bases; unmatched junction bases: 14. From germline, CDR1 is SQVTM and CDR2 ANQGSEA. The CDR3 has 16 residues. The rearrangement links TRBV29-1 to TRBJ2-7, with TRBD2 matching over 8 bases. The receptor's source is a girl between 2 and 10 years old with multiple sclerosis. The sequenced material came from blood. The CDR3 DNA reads TGCAGCGTTCACGGGGCGGGAGGTCTCTTACCCTACGAGCAGTACTTC. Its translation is CSVHGAGGLLPYEQYF.